What follows is one T cell receptor beta chain and its context. The antigen remains unidentified. The CDR3 runs to 21 residues. CDR1 is MGHRA, CDR2 YSYEKL, per germline. Trimming removed 1 base at V and 0 bases at J, with 24 bases between. The PCR used 60 Vbeta and 13 Jbeta primers. Measured with immunoSEQ multiplex PCR; TCRdb has only the in-frame clones, and not every one. The sample includes tens of thousands of clones, approximately 80% of them seen just once. The sample belongs to a study of cytomegalovirus exposure and HLA in healthy donors. Study-wide results and limits: Researchers catalogued roughly 150 TCR beta chains as cytomegalovirus-associated. In presence/absence analyses, roughly uniform sequencing depth across donors was assumed. TCR association rates varied by HLA locus in a later analysis, with DRB1 highest and HLA-C lowest. Later on, an analysis found that several of the most significant clusters appeared to be linked to common viral pathogens, which included parvovirus B19.

The chain links TRBV4-1 to TRBJ1-4; a possible D gene is TRBD1 (5 bases). Sequenced sample: PBMCs. This receptor was identified in a woman in her 40s in good health and CMV-seropositive. CDR3 DNA: TGCGCCAGCAGCCAAGTGGGGATGGGGGGGACCTCGCGAGCAACTAATGAAAAACTGTTTTTT. Protein: CASSQVGMGGTSRATNEKLFF.